The clone carrying this TCR beta chain was seen a few times. Its antigen is still unknown. The sample belongs to a study of cytomegalovirus exposure and HLA in healthy donors. Study-wide findings and caveats: Roughly uniform sequencing depth across donors was assumed, possibly incorrectly. There were 150 to 200 TCR beta chains listed as cytomegalovirus-associated. A missense DCLRE1C variant was associated with V- and J-gene trimming of TCR beta chains in a later analysis, and an independent cohort replicated the association.

PCR used 60 Vbeta primers and 13 Jbeta primers. TCRdb keeps only in-frame clones here, not all; method: immunoSEQ multiplex PCR. The sample yields around 170,000 clones, more than 60% seen once. V dropped 8 bases and J dropped 2; count of bases not matched to a gene: 3. There are 13 residues in the CDR3. The germline CDR1 and CDR2 sequences are SGHTA and FQGNSA. The receptor was isolated from a man aged 18 to 29 in good health and CMV-seronegative. Sequenced: PBMCs. The V and J genes are TRBV7-2 and TRBJ2-1; 7 bases are shared with TRBD2. The CDR3 loop reads CASPSGAYNEQFF. The CDR3 DNA reads TGTGCCAGCCCTAGCGGAGCCTACAATGAGCAGTTCTTC.